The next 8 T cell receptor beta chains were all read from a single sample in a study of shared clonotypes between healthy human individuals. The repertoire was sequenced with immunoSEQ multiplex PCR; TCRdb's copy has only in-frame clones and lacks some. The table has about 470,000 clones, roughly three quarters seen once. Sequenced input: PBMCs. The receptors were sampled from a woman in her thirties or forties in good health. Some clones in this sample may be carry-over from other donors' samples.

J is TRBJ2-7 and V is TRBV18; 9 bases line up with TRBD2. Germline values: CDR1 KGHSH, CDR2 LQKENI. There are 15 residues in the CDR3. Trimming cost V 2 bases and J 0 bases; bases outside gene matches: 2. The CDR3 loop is CASSPGGRASYEQYF. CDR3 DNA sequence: TGTGCCAGCTCACCAGGCGGGAGGGCCTCCTACGAGCAGTACTTC.

The CDR3 DNA follows: TGTGCCATCAGTGAGTTCGCGGGGAGCACAGATACGCAGTATTTT. It codes for CAISEFAGSTDTQYF. The J gene is TRBJ2-3, the V gene TRBV10-3; perhaps TRBD2 as D (6 bases). V was shortened by 1 base and J by 0 bases, with 8 bases between the two germline ends. The CDR3 has 15 amino acids. Germline CDR1 ENHRY, CDR2 SYGVKD.

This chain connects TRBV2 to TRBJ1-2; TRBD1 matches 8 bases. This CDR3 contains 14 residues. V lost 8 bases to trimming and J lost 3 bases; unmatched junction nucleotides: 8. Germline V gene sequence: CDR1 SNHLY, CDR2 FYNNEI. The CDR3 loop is CASSKDRGDYGYTF. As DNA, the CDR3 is TGTGCCAGCTCAAAAGACAGGGGTGACTATGGCTACACCTTC.

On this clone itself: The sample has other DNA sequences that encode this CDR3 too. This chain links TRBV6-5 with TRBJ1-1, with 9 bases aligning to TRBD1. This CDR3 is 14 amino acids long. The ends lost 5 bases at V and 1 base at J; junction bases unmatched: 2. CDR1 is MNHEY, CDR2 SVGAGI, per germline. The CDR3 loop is CASSRDRANTEAFF. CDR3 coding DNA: TGTGCCAGCAGTCGGGACAGGGCGAACACTGAAGCTTTCTTT.

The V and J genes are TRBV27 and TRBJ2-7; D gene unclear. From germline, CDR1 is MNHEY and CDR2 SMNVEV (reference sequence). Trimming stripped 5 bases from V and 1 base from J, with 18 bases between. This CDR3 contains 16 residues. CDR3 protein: CASSMTGLPDSYEQYF. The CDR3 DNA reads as TGTGCCAGCAGTATGACCGGTTTACCCGATTCCTACGAGCAGTACTTC.

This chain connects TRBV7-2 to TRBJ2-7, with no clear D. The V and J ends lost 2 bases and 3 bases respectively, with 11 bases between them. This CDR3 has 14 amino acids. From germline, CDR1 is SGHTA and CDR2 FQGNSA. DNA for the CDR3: TGTGCCAGCAGCTTAACTCACGGCAACTACGAGCAGTACTTC. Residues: CASSLTHGNYEQYF.

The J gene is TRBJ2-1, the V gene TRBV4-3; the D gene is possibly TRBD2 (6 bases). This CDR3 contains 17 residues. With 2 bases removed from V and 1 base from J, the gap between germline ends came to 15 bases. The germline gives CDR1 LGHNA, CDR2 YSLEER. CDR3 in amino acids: CASSQRRGAGSYNEQFF. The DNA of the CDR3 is TGCGCCAGCAGCCAAAGGAGGGGCGCAGGTTCCTACAATGAGCAGTTCTTC.

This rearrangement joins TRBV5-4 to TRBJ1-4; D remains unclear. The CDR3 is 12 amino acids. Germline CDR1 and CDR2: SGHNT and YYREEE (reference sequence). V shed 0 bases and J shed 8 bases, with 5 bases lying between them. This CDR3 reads CASSLDREKLFF. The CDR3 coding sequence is TGTGCCAGCAGCTTGGACAGAGAAAAACTGTTTTTT.